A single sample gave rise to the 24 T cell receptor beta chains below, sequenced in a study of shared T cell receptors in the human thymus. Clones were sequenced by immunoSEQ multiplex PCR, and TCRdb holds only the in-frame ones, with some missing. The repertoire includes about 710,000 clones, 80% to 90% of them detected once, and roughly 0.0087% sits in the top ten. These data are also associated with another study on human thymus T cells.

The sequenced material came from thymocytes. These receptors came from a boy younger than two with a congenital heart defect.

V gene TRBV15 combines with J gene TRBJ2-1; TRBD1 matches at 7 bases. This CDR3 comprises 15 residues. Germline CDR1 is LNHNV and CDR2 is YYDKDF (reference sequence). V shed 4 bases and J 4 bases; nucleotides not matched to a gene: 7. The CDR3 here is CATSNSVQGYNEQFF. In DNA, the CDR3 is TGTGCCACCAGCAATAGCGTACAGGGGTACAATGAGCAGTTCTTC.

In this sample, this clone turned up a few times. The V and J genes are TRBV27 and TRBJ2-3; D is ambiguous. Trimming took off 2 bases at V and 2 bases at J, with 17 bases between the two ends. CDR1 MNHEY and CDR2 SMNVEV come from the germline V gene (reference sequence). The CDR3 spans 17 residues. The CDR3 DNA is TGTGCCAGCAGTTTAGGAGAACGGATGGCCCACACAGATACGCAGTATTTT. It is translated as CASSLGERMAHTDTQYF.

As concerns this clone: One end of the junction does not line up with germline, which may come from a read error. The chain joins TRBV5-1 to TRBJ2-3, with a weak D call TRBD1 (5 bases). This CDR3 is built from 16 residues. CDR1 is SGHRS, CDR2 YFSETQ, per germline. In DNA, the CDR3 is TGCGCCAGCAGCCAAGTACCGGGTGGGCACACAGGTACGCAGTATTTT. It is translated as CASSQVPGGHTGTQYF.

CDR3 amino acids: CASSFRADNEKLFF. For the CDR3, the DNA is TGTGCCAGCAGTTTCAGGGCCGATAATGAAAAACTGTTTTTT. The chain uses TRBV6-5 and TRBJ1-4, with a possible D match to TRBD1 (5 bases). Germline V lookup: CDR1 MNHEY, CDR2 SVGAGI. The germline V and J ends were trimmed by 4 bases and 4 bases, with 10 bases remaining between them. This CDR3 contains 14 residues.

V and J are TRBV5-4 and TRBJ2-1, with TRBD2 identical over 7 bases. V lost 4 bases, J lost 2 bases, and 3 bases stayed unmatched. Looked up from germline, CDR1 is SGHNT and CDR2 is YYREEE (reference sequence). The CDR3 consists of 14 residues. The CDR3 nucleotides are TGTGCCAGCAGCCTCCGGGAGGCCTACAATGAGCAGTTCTTC. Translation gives CASSLREAYNEQFF. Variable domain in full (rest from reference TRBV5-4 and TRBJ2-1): ETGVTQSPTHLIKTRGQQVTLRCSSQSGHNTVSWYQQALGQGPQFIFQYYREEENGRGNFPPRFSGLQFPNYSSELNVNALELDDSALYLCASSLREAYNEQFFGPGTRLTVL.

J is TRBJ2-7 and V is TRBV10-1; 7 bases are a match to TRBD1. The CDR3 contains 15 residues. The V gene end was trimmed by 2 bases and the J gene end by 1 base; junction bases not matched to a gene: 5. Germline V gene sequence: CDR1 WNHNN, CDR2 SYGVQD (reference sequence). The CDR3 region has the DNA TGCGCCAGCAGTGAGGACAGGGATTCTTCCTACGAGCAGTACTTC. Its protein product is CASSEDRDSSYEQYF.

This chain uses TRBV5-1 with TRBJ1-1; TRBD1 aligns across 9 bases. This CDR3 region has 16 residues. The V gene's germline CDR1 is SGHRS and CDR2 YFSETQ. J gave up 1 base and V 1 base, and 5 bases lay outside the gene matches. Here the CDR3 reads CASSLWDREQNTEAFF. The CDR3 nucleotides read TGCGCCAGCAGCTTGTGGGACAGGGAGCAGAACACTGAAGCTTTCTTT.

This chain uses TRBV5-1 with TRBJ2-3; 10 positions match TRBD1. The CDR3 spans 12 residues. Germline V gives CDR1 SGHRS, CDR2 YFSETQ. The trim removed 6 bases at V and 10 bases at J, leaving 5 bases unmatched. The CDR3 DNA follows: TGCGCCAGCACCCTCGGACAGGGGGCGCAGTATTTT. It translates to CASTLGQGAQYF.

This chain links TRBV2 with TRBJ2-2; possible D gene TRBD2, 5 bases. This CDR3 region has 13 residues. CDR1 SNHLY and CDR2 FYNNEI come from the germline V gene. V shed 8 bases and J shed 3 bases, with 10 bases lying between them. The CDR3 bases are TGTGCCAGCTGGGTGGACTACACCGGGGAGCTGTTTTTT. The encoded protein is CASWVDYTGELFF.

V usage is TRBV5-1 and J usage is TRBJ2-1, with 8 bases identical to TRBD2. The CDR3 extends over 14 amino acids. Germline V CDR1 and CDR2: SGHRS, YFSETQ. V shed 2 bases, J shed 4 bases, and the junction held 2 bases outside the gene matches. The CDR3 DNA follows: TGCGCCAGCAGCTTTACTAGCGGTTACAATGAGCAGTTCTTC. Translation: CASSFTSGYNEQFF.

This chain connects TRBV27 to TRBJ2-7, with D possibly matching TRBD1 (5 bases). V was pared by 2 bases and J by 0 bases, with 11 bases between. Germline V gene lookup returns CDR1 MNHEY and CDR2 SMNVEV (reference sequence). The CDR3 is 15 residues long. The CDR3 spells CASSLADSFSYEQYF. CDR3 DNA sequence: TGTGCCAGCAGTTTAGCTGACAGTTTCTCCTACGAGCAGTACTTC.

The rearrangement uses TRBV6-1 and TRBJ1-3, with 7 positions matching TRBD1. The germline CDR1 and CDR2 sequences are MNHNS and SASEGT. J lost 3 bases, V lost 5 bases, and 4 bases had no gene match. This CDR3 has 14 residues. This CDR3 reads CASSPGTVGNTIYF. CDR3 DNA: TGTGCCAGCAGTCCGGGGACAGTTGGAAACACCATATATTTT.

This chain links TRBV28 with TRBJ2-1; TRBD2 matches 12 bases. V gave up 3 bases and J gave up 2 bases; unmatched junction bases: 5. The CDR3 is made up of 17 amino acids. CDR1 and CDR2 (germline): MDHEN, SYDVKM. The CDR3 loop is CASSFGTSGLTYNEQFF. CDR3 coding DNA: TGTGCCAGCAGTTTCGGGACTAGCGGGCTAACCTACAATGAGCAGTTCTTC.

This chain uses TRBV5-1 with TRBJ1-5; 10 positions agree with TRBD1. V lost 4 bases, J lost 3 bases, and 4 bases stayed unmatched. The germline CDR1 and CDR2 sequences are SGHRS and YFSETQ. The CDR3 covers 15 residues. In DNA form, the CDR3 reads TGCGCCAGCAGCGCGGGACAGGGGAACAATCAGCCCCAGCATTTT. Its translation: CASSAGQGNNQPQHF.

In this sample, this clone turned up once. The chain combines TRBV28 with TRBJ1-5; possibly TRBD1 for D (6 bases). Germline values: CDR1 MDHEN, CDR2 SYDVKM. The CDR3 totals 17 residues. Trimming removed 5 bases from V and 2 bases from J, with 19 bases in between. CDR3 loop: CASSPLTGSEGNQPQHF. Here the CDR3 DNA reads TGTGCCAGCAGTCCTCTAACAGGGAGTGAAGGCAATCAGCCCCAGCATTTT.

CDR3 loop: CASSLGRGGAETQYF. Here the CDR3 DNA reads TGTGCCAGCAGCTTAGGACGCGGGGGGGCCGAGACCCAGTACTTC. The V call is TRBV11-3, the J call TRBJ2-5; 9 nucleotides align to TRBD2. The CDR3 is 15 residues long. The ends lost 1 base at V and 5 bases at J; junction bases unmatched: 5. Germline CDR1 and CDR2: SGHNT and YENEEA.

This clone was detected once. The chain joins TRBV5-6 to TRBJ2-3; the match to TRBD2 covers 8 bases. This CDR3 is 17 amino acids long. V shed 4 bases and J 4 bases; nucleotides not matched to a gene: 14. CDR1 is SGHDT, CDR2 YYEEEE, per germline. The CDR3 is CASSLPRVGGDPDTQYF. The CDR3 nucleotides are TGTGCCAGCAGCCTCCCGAGGGTCGGGGGGGACCCAGATACGCAGTATTTT. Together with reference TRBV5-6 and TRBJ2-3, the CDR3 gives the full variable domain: DAGVTQSPTHLIKTRGQQVTLRCSPKSGHDTVSWYQQALGQGPQFIFQYYEEEERQRGNFPDRFSGHQFPNYSSELNVNALLLGDSALYLCASSLPRVGGDPDTQYFGPGTRLTVL.

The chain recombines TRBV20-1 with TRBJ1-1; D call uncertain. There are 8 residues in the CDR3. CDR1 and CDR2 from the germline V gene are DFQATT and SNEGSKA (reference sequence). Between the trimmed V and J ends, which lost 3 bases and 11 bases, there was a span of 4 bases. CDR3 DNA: TGCAGTGCTAGCTGTGCTTTCTTT. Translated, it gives CSASCAFF.

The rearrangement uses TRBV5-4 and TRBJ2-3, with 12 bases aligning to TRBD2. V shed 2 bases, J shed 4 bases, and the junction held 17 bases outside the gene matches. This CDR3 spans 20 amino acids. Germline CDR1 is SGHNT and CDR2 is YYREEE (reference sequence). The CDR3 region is CASSFFRSSGGAGKPDTQYF. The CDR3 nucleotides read TGTGCCAGCAGCTTCTTTCGGTCTAGCGGGGGGGCCGGTAAGCCAGATACGCAGTATTTT.

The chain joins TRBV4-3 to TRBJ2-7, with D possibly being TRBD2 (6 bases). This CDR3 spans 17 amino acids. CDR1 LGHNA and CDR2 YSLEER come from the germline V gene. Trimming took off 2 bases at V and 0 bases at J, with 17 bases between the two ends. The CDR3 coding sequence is TGCGCCAGCAGCCAAAATAGGCTCGGCGGGACCTCCTACGAGCAGTACTTC. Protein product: CASSQNRLGGTSYEQYF.

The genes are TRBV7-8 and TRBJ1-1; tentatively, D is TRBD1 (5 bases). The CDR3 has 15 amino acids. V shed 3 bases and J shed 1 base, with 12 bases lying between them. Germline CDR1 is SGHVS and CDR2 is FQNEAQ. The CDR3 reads CASSFRLGANTEAFF. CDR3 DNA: TGTGCCAGCAGCTTCCGCCTAGGGGCGAACACTGAAGCTTTCTTT. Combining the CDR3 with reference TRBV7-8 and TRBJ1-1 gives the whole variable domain GAGVSQSPRYKVAKRGQDVALRCDPISGHVSLFWYQQALGQGPEFLTYFQNEAQLDKSGLPSDRFFAERPEGSVSTLKIQRTQQEDSAVYLCASSFRLGANTEAFFGQGTRLTVV.

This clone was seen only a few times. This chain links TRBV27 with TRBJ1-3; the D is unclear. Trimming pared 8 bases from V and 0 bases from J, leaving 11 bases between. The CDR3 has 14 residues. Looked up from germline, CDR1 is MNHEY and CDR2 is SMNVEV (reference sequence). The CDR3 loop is CASRSQVSGNTIYF. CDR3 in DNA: TGTGCCAGCCGTTCTCAGGTCTCTGGAAACACCATATATTTT.

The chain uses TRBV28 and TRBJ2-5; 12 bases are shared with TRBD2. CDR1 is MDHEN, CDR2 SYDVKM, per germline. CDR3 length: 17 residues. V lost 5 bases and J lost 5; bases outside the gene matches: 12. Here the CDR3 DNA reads TGTGCCAGCAGTCCAACTAGCGGGAGGAAATGGGTGGAGACCCAGTACTTC. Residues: CASSPTSGRKWVETQYF.

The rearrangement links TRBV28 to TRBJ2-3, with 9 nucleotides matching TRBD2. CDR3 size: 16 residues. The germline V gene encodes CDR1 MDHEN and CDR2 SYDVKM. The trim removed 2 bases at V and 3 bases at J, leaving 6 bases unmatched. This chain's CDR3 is CASSLVLAGLTDTQYF. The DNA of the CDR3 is TGTGCCAGCAGTTTAGTCCTAGCGGGACTGACAGATACGCAGTATTTT.